This TCR beta chain was obtained from a study of blood T cell repertoires in COVID-19. Study overall: The United States, Italy and Spain supplied acute and convalescent COVID-19 samples. The cDNA or gDNA used as material had been derived from T cells, B-cell-depleted T cells, or PBMCs.

J gave up 7 bases and V 2 bases, and 8 bases lay outside the gene matches. In germline, CDR1 is MDHEN, CDR2 SYDVKM. This CDR3 comprises 15 residues. Per the original methods: Estimated nucleated cell counts came from reference gene primer amplification. Method: immunoSEQ multiplex PCR; TCRdb's copy keeps in-frame clones and lacks some. V, J and clone size were drawn from that table, and D and trimming were deduced from the DNA. The sample holds 85,000 to 95,000 clones, approximately 90% seen once. Material: peripheral blood. This chain uses TRBV28 with TRBJ2-7; 10 positions agree with TRBD2. This receptor was obtained from a man aged 55-75 years with acute or convalescent COVID-19. In nucleotides, the CDR3 is TGTGCCAGCAGTTTAGCAGCGGGGGGGCCTCGGGAGCAGTACTTC. Residues: CASSLAAGGPREQYF.